This T cell receptor beta chain was obtained from a study of blood T cells in healthy people across ages. A second about 7 to 11 cycle PCR used barcoded and J-beta primers. TCRdb fed the 5' RACE reads into MiXCR, producing one record per CDR3 protein. The repertoire holds hundreds of thousands of distinct CDR3 sequences, with 25% as singletons. Germline CDR1 and CDR2: DFQATT and SNEGSKA (reference sequence). J was trimmed by 5 bases and V by 2 bases; bases with no gene match: 6. This CDR3 comprises 15 residues. These sequences were also reported in another study, on T cells of mothers and their children.

Sequencing was performed on blood. This chain uses TRBV20-1 with TRBJ2-3; 11 bases map to TRBD2. The clonotype originates from a boy between 10 and 17 years old in good health. CDR3 amino acids: CSARNPLAGGDTQYF. For the CDR3, the DNA is TGCAGTGCTAGAAACCCGCTAGCGGGGGGAGATACGCAGTATTTT.